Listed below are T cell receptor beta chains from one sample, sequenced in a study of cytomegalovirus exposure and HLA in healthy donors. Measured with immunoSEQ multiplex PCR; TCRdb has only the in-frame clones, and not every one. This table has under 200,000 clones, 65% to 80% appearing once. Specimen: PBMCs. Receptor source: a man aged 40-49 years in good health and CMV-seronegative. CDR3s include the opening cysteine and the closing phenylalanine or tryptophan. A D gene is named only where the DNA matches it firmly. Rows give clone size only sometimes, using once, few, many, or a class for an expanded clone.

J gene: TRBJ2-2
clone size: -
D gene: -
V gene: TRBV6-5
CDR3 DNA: TGTGCCAGCAGTTCACCTACTAGGGCCACCGGGGAGCTGTTTTTT
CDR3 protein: CASSSPTRATGELFF

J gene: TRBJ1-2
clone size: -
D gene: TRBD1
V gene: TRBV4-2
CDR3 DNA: TGTGCCAGCAGCCAAGCCGACAGGGGGCATTATGGCTACACCTTC
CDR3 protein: CASSQADRGHYGYTF

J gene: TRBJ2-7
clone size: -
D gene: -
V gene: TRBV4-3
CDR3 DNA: TGCGCCAGCAGCCAAGATTCTTTGACAGATTACTACGAGCAGTACTTC
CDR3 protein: CASSQDSLTDYYEQYF

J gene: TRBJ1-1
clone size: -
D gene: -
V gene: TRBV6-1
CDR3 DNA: TGTGCCAGCAGTGTCAAACATGTGAACACTGAAGCTTTCTTT
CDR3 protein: CASSVKHVNTEAFF

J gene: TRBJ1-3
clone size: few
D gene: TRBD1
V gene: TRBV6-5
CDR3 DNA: TGTGCCAGCAGTTCGACAGGGGGCTCTGGAAACACCATATATTTT
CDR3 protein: CASSSTGGSGNTIYF

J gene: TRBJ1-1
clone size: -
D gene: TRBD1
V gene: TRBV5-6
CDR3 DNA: TGTGCCAGCAGCCTGGGACAGGGAGGACCTCGGTGGAATGTTGAAGCTTTCTTT
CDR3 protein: CASSLGQGGPRWNVEAFF

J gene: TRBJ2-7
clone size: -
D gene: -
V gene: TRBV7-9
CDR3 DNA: TGTTCCAGCAGCTTAGCGCAGCGCGAGCAGTACTTC
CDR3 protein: CSSSLAQREQYF

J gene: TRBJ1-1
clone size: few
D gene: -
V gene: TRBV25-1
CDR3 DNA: TGTGCCAGCAGTGAAGGGGCAGCACGGAGCACTGAAGCTTTCTTT
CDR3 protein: CASSEGAARSTEAFF

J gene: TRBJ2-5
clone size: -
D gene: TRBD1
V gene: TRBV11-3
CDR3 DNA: TGTGCCAGCGCCCCGGGCAGGACAGGGGCCCAAGAGACCCAGTACTTC
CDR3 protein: CASAPGRTGAQETQYF

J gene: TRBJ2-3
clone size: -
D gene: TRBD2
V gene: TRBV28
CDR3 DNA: TGTGCCAGCAGTTTTCCCGAAGGGGGGCTAGCGGGAGAAGGTGATACGCAGTATTTT
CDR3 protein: CASSFPEGGLAGEGDTQYF

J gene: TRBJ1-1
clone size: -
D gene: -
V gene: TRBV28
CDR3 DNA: TGTGCCAGCAGTTTCCCCCGGACAGAAGAGAACACTGAAGCTTTCTTT
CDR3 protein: CASSFPRTEENTEAFF

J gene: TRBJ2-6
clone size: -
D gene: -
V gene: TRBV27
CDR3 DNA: TGTGCCAGCAGTTTATTAGCTGGGGCCAACGTCCTGACTTTC
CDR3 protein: CASSLLAGANVLTF

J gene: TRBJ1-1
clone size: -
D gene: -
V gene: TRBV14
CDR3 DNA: TGTGCCAGCAGCCGGGGGCTACTCGGCACTGAAGCTTTCTTT
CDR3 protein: CASSRGLLGTEAFF

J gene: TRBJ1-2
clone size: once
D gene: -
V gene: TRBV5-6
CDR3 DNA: TGTGCCAGCAGCTTGGTCACGAGGGACTATGGCTACACCTTC
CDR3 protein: CASSLVTRDYGYTF

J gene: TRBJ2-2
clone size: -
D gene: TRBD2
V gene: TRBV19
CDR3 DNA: TGTGCCAGTAGTGGGCTAGCGGGAGGTGTGGGGGAGCTGTTTTTT
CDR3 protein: CASSGLAGGVGELFF

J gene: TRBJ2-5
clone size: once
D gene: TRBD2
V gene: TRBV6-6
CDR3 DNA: TGTGCCAGCGCCCTGACGGGGGGAATGGGACAAGAGACCCAGTACTTC
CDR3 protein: CASALTGGMGQETQYF

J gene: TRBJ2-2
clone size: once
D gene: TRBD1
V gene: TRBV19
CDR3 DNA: TGTGCCAGTAGTGCAAGGGACAGGCCGAACACCGGGGAGCTGTTTTTT
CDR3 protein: CASSARDRPNTGELFF

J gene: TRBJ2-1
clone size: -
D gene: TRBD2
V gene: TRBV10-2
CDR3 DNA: TGCGCCAGCAGTGGTGGGGAGGGCCTATCCTACAATGAGCAGTTCTTC
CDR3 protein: CASSGGEGLSYNEQFF

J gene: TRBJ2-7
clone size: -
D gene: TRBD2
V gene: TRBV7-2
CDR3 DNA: TGTGCCAGCAGCTTAGAAGGTAGCGGGAGTCTCAAGACCTACGAGCAGTACTTC
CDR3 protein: CASSLEGSGSLKTYEQYF

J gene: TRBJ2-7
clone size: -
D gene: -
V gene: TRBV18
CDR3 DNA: TGTGCCAGCTCACCAACTGCGGAAAACTACGAGCAGTACTTC
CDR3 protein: CASSPTAENYEQYF

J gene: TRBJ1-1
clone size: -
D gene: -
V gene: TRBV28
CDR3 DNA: TGTGCCAGCAGTTTATCCGACAGCTGGGCTGAAGCTTTCTTT
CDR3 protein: CASSLSDSWAEAFF

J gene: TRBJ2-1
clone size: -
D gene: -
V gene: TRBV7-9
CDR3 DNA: TGTTCCAGCAGCCCGGGGACTCTTCAAATCTACAATGAGCAGTTCTTC
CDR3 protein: CSSSPGTLQIYNEQFF

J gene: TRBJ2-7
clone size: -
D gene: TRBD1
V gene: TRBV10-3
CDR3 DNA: TGTGCCATCAAAGCCGGCAGGGGGCTCGGTGGCGAGCAGTACTTC
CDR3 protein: CAIKAGRGLGGEQYF

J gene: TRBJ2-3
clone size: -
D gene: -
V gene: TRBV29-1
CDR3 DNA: TGCAGCGTGGAGCCACAGGGAGCTAACACAGATACGCAGTATTTT
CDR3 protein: CSVEPQGANTDTQYF

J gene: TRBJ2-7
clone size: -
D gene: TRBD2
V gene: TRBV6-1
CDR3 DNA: TGTGCCAGCAGTGATGTAGCGGGGCCGACCTACGAGCAGTACTTC
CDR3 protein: CASSDVAGPTYEQYF

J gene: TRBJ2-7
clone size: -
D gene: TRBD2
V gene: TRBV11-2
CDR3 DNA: TGTGCCAGCAGCTTAGACGGGAGGCATCCTTACGAGCAGTACTTC
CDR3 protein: CASSLDGRHPYEQYF

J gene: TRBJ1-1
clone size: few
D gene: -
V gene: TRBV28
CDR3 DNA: TGTGCCAGCAGTTTAACACTAAAGAACACTGAAGCTTTCTTT
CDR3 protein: CASSLTLKNTEAFF

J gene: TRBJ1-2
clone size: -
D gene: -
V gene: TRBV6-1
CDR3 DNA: TGTGCCAGCAGTGATTCGGCGAGACTCCCCTATGGCTACACCTTC
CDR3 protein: CASSDSARLPYGYTF

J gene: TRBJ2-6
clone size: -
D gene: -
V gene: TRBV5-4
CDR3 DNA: TGTGCCAGCAGCTTGGGGGGGCTAGCTGGGGCCAACGTCCTGACTTTC
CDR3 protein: CASSLGGLAGANVLTF

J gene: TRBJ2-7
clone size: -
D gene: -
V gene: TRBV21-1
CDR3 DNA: TGTGCCAGCAGCAAAGCCGGGGGCGGACAGGGCTCCTACGAGCAGTACTTC
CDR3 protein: CASSKAGGGQGSYEQYF

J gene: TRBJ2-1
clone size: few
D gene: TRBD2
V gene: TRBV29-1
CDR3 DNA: TGCAGCGTCCACAGGACTAGCGGGAAGACCTACAATGAGCAGTTCTTC
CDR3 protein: CSVHRTSGKTYNEQFF

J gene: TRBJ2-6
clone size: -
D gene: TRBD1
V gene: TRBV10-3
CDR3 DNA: TGTGCCATCAGTGGACAGGGGGCGCATTCTGGGGCCAACGTCCTGACTTTC
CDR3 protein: CAISGQGAHSGANVLTF

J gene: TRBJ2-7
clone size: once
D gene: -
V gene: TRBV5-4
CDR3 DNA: TGTGCCAGCAGCTTGGATGGCGGAACCTACGAGCAGTACTTC
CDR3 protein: CASSLDGGTYEQYF

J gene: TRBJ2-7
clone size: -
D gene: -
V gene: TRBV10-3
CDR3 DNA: TGTGCCATCACCCTCGGGGAATACTACGAGCAGTACTTC
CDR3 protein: CAITLGEYYEQYF